This T cell receptor beta chain comes out of a study of blood T cell repertoires in COVID-19. About the research overall: Sites in the United States, Italy and Spain provided acute and convalescent COVID-19 samples. Sources were T cells, B-cell-depleted T cells, or PBMCs; the material itself was cDNA or gDNA.

The V and J ends lost 2 bases and 0 bases, in that order; junction bases with no gene match: 7. Germline CDR1 is SGHRS and CDR2 is YFSETQ. The CDR3 covers 16 residues. Original methodology: Estimated nucleated cell counts came from reference gene primer amplification. Using immunoSEQ multiplex PCR, the repertoire was profiled, and TCRdb retains in-frame clones only, with some absent. V and J calls and clone size are copied from that table; D and trimming were computed from the DNA. The repertoire holds a few hundred thousand clones, with 82% as singletons. Source material: peripheral blood. The origin of this receptor is a woman aged 18-35 years with acute or convalescent COVID-19. This chain uses TRBV5-1 with TRBJ2-7; 8 positions match TRBD2. Here the CDR3 reads CASSLGPGGISYEQYF. The CDR3 region has the DNA TGCGCCAGCAGCTTAGGCCCGGGGGGGATCTCCTACGAGCAGTACTTC.